The 10 T cell receptor beta chains given below trace back to one sample, sequenced in a study of blood T cell repertoires in COVID-19. Libraries were prepared by immunoSEQ multiplex PCR; TCRdb keeps only in-frame clonotypes and omits some of them. The sample carries 400,000 or so clones, about 90% recorded once. Sequenced material: PBMCs or T cells enriched from blood (not recorded which). Source of these receptors: a man younger than 35 who had recovered from COVID-19.

The chain couples TRBV4-2 to TRBJ1-5; D is undetermined. V was shortened by 0 bases and J by 7 bases, with 10 bases between the two germline ends. The CDR3 spans 14 residues. Germline V gene sequence: CDR1 LGHNA, CDR2 YNFKEQ. As DNA, the CDR3 is TGTGCCAGCAGCCAAGATAGCAAAGGACAGCCCCAGCATTTT. Its protein is CASSQDSKGQPQHF.

This clone was observed once. The CDR3, as DNA: TGTGCCAGCAGCTGGCCGGGAGGCAGCACCGGGGAGCTGTTTTTT. Translation: CASSWPGGSTGELFF. The rearrangement joins TRBV5-4 to TRBJ2-2, with TRBD2 matching over 7 bases. This CDR3 spans 15 amino acids. V was pared by 3 bases and J by 4 bases, with 6 bases of the junction left unmatched. The germline V gene has CDR1 SGHNT and CDR2 YYREEE (reference sequence).

This sequence joins TRBV10-3 and TRBJ1-2; 7 bases line up with TRBD1. J gave up 8 bases and V 7 bases, and 7 bases lay outside the gene matches. The germline V gene encodes CDR1 ENHRY and CDR2 SYGVKD. This CDR3 region has 12 residues. CDR3 nucleotides: TGTGCCATCACCCCGACAGGGCGCGGCTACACCTTC. Residues: CAITPTGRGYTF.

V is TRBV7-9 and J is TRBJ2-5, with 8 nucleotides matching TRBD2. V lost 5 bases and J lost 5; bases outside the gene matches: 7. The V gene's germline CDR1 is SEHNR and CDR2 FQNEAQ (reference sequence). The CDR3 covers 14 residues. The CDR3 region has the DNA TGTGCCAGCAGCGCGAGCGGGGGAGGGGAGACCCAGTACTTC. Protein sequence: CASSASGGGETQYF.

V and J are TRBV28 and TRBJ1-4, with 7 bases that match TRBD1. The germline V gene encodes CDR1 MDHEN and CDR2 SYDVKM. The CDR3 totals 14 residues. Trimming removed 5 bases from V and 8 bases from J; junction bases left unmatched: 8. This CDR3 reads CASSIQQGREKLFF. CDR3 in DNA: TGTGCCAGCAGTATCCAACAGGGGAGGGAAAAACTGTTTTTT.

The chain couples TRBV29-1 to TRBJ1-2; tentatively, D is TRBD1 (6 bases). The V end was cut by 5 bases, the J end by 8 bases, with 18 bases between. The CDR3 is 13 amino acids. Germline V lookup: CDR1 SQVTM, CDR2 ANQGSEA. As DNA, the CDR3 is TGCAGCGTTTCCCACAACAGGGTTTCCGGCTACACCTTC. This gives the protein CSVSHNRVSGYTF.

The rearrangement uses TRBV18 and TRBJ2-1, with a tentative D call TRBD1 (7 bases). V was cut by 5 bases and J by 4 bases, with 18 bases left in between. In germline, CDR1 is KGHSH, CDR2 LQKENI. CDR3 length: 16 residues. CDR3 region: CASSSPDREAYNEQFF. The CDR3 DNA sequence: TGTGCCAGCTCATCTCCTGACAGGGAGGCTTACAATGAGCAGTTCTTC.

This clone was recorded only once. The rearrangement joins TRBV4-1 to TRBJ2-7; 7 nucleotides line up with TRBD1. The junction had 3 bases not matched to a gene; V was cut back by 4 bases and J by 3 bases. In germline, CDR1 is MGHRA, CDR2 YSYEKL. The CDR3 consists of 13 residues. CDR3 sequence: CASSPGTVYEQYF. CDR3 DNA: TGCGCCAGCAGCCCGGGGACAGTCTACGAGCAGTACTTC.

The CDR3 loop is CASSPPGMGQGAYEQYF. As DNA, the CDR3 is TGTGCCAGCTCACCACCGGGTATGGGACAGGGAGCGTACGAGCAGTACTTC. The chain combines TRBV18 with TRBJ2-7, with 9 bases that match TRBD1. CDR1 and CDR2 (germline): KGHSH, LQKENI. There are 17 residues in the CDR3. The trim removed 0 bases at V and 4 bases at J, leaving 10 bases unmatched.

This chain connects TRBV19 to TRBJ2-5, with 8 bases lining up with TRBD1. In germline, CDR1 is LNHDA, CDR2 SQIVND (reference sequence). The CDR3 totals 15 residues. J was trimmed by 5 bases and V by 5 bases; bases with no gene match: 10. The CDR3 spells CASSASRGREETQYF. CDR3 in DNA: TGTGCCAGTAGTGCCTCCAGGGGGCGCGAGGAGACCCAGTACTTC.